These 26 T cell receptor beta chains were sequenced from one sample in a study of graft-versus-host responses after intestinal transplantation. The assay was immunoSEQ multiplex PCR, and TCRdb's table has in-frame clones only and misses some. The sample consists of just over 95,000 clones, 80% to 95% of them appearing once. These TCRs' antigens remain unknown. Sequenced here: unstimulated CD4+ T cells sorted from spleen or lymph node cells, sampled before intestinal transplant. Receptors were obtained from a human donor who received an intestinal transplant.

J is TRBJ1-1 and V is TRBV19; tentatively, D is TRBD1 (5 bases). CDR3 size: 14 residues. Trimming took 6 bases from V and 10 from J, leaving 21 bases between them. The germline V gene has CDR1 LNHDA and CDR2 SQIVND (reference sequence). The CDR3: CASRQVWMYGGAFF. The CDR3 nucleotides are TGTGCCAGTAGACAGGTTTGGATGTATGGCGGAGCTTTCTTT.

The genes are TRBV18 and TRBJ1-2; 9 nucleotides align to TRBD1. The CDR3 is 15 amino acids. CDR1 KGHSH and CDR2 LQKENI come from the germline V gene. The J segment lost 7 bases and the V segment lost 3 bases, leaving 9 bases of the junction unmatched. The CDR3 DNA follows: TGTGCCAGCTCACCCTCCGGGACAGGGCTCAGTGGCTACACCTTC. Its protein is CASSPSGTGLSGYTF.

The chain carries TRBV4-3 and TRBJ2-7; 7 bases match TRBD2. V trimming: 0 bases; J trimming: 6 bases; junction bases outside the gene matches: 11. Germline CDR1 and CDR2: LGHNA and YSLEER. The CDR3 contains 16 residues. The CDR3 loop is CASSQDREGLDCEQYF. The CDR3 nucleotides read TGCGCCAGCAGCCAAGATAGGGAGGGTCTGGACTGCGAGCAGTACTTC.

The J gene is TRBJ2-3, the V gene TRBV9, with D possibly TRBD1 on 6 matching bases. V lost 0 bases and J 2 bases, leaving 16 bases between the germline ends. This CDR3 region has 17 residues. Germline V CDR1 and CDR2: SGDLS, YYNGEE. The CDR3 here is CASSVGSGVEVTDTQYF. In DNA, the CDR3 is TGTGCCAGCAGCGTAGGGTCAGGGGTTGAGGTCACAGATACGCAGTATTTT.

V gene TRBV6-5 combines with J gene TRBJ2-7; TRBD1 matches at 11 bases. CDR3 length: 14 amino acids. Germline-derived CDR1 and CDR2 are MNHEY and SVGAGI. After removal of 6 bases from V and 1 base from J, the junction contained 2 bases not matched to a gene. DNA of the CDR3: TGTGCCAGCAGAGGGACAGGGGGTTCCTACGAGCAGTACTTC. Protein product: CASRGTGGSYEQYF.

The V call is TRBV15, the J call TRBJ1-6; D uncertain. The germline gives CDR1 LNHNV, CDR2 YYDKDF (reference sequence). This CDR3 has 15 amino acids. V was pared by 5 bases and J by 0 bases, with 8 bases between. CDR3 region: CATSARSSYNSPLHF. The CDR3 bases are TGTGCCACCAGCGCCCGGAGCTCCTATAATTCACCCCTCCACTTT.

V and J are TRBV2 and TRBJ2-5, with D uncertain. The CDR3 totals 14 residues. The ends were cut back, 6 bases at V and 4 bases at J, with 15 bases in the middle. Germline loops: CDR1 SNHLY, CDR2 FYNNEI. The CDR3: CASRSRLVVETQYF. Here the CDR3 DNA reads TGTGCCAGCAGAAGTCGGCTAGTAGTAGAGACCCAGTACTTC.

This sequence joins TRBV9 and TRBJ2-5; weak D call: TRBD2 (6 bases). CDR3 size: 12 residues. Trimming stripped 3 bases from V and 5 bases from J, with 8 bases between. Germline V gene lookup returns CDR1 SGDLS and CDR2 YYNGEE. CDR3 nucleotide sequence: TGTGCCAGCAGCGACGGGGGTGAGACCCAGTACTTC. Translating it yields CASSDGGETQYF.

This clone was detected once. The J gene is TRBJ1-5, the V gene TRBV5-1; 7 bases are shared with TRBD1. V shed 4 bases and J 4 bases; nucleotides not matched to a gene: 2. The CDR3 has 13 residues. The germline V gene encodes CDR1 SGHRS and CDR2 YFSETQ. CDR3 DNA: TGCGCCAGCAGCCTGACAGGGAATCAGCCCCAGCATTTT. This sequence encodes CASSLTGNQPQHF.

The chain is built from TRBV4-2 and TRBJ2-2, with 13 bases aligning to TRBD2. This CDR3 comprises 16 residues. The V and J ends lost 0 bases and 6 bases, in that order; junction bases with no gene match: 1. Germline V gene data show CDR1 as LGHNA and CDR2 as YNFKEQ. The CDR3 DNA is TGTGCCAGCAGCCAAGAGACTAGCGGGGGGCCCGGGGAGCTGTTTTTT. It translates to CASSQETSGGPGELFF.

This sequence joins TRBV2 and TRBJ2-5, with TRBD2 matching over 13 bases. Germline V gene data show CDR1 as SNHLY and CDR2 as FYNNEI. The J segment lost 5 bases and the V segment lost 3 bases, leaving 3 bases of the junction unmatched. The CDR3 covers 15 residues. CDR3 nucleotide sequence: TGTGCCAGCAGTGAGACTAGCGGGAGGAGGGAGACCCAGTACTTC. The encoded protein is CASSETSGRRETQYF.

The J gene is TRBJ2-7, the V gene TRBV28; TRBD1 agrees at 10 bases. This CDR3 is 14 amino acids long. V lost 5 bases to trimming and J lost 6 bases; unmatched junction nucleotides: 7. Germline CDR1 is MDHEN and CDR2 is SYDVKM. The CDR3 DNA follows: TGTGCCAGCAGTACACCGGGACAGGGGTTCGAGCAGTACTTC. Amino acids: CASSTPGQGFEQYF.

V is TRBV30 and J is TRBJ1-4, with D perhaps TRBD1 (6 bases). CDR1 and CDR2 (germline): GTSNPN, SVGIG (reference sequence). The CDR3 extends over 12 amino acids. Trimming shortened V by 7 bases and J by 8 bases, and 14 bases separated the two germline ends. CDR3 sequence: CASHRVGEKLFF. CDR3 nucleotides: TGTGCCTCCCACAGGGTAGGGGAAAAACTGTTTTTT.

The chain carries TRBV11-2 and TRBJ1-3; 8 bases fit TRBD1. Germline lookup yields CDR1 SGHAT and CDR2 FQNNGV. This CDR3 is 14 amino acids long. Trimming cost V 5 bases and J 4 bases; bases outside gene matches: 4. Written as DNA, the CDR3 is TGTGCCAGCAGCACTCGGACAGGGGGAAACACCATATATTTT. It translates to CASSTRTGGNTIYF.

The rearrangement uses TRBV9 and TRBJ2-7; weak D call: TRBD2 (5 bases). The V gene lost 1 base and the J gene lost 0 bases, with 8 bases spanning the gap. There are 14 residues in the CDR3. Germline CDR1 is SGDLS and CDR2 is YYNGEE. CDR3 nucleotides: TGTGCCAGCAGCGTAATAGCGAGCTCCTACGAGCAGTACTTC. This sequence encodes CASSVIASSYEQYF.

The gene calls are TRBV30 and TRBJ1-5; D gene unclear. This CDR3 comprises 13 residues. CDR1 GTSNPN and CDR2 SVGIG come from the germline V gene (reference sequence). V dropped 3 bases and J dropped 3 bases, with 9 bases sitting between them. The chain's CDR3 is CAWRSGYNQPQHF. The CDR3 region has the DNA TGTGCCTGGAGGTCAGGCTACAATCAGCCCCAGCATTTT.

The CDR3 loop is CASSRTRMETQYF. DNA of the CDR3: TGTGCCAGCAGTAGGACTAGAATGGAGACCCAGTACTTC. The rearrangement uses TRBV6-5 and TRBJ2-5; 7 bases align to TRBD2. Germline V gene lookup returns CDR1 MNHEY and CDR2 SVGAGI. The CDR3 runs to 13 residues. V was clipped by 5 bases and J by 5 bases; unmatched bases: 5.

This clone was recorded once. V gene TRBV25-1 combines with J gene TRBJ2-1; the match to TRBD1 covers 8 bases. The V gene's germline CDR1 is MGHDK and CDR2 SYGVNS. There are 15 residues in the CDR3. Trimming removed 5 bases from V and 9 bases from J; junction bases left unmatched: 12. CDR3 bases: TGTGCCAGCAGTCAACGGACAGGGATTTGGAGTGAGCAGTTCTTC. This translates into CASSQRTGIWSEQFF.

J is TRBJ2-5 and V is TRBV19; the match to TRBD2 covers 11 bases. This CDR3 spans 15 amino acids. Germline V gene sequence: CDR1 LNHDA, CDR2 SQIVND (reference sequence). Trimming took 4 bases from V and 5 from J; bases not matched to a gene: 6. CDR3 DNA sequence: TGTGCCAGTAGTACCCCTAGCGGGAGGAGTGAGACCCAGTACTTC. Translating it yields CASSTPSGRSETQYF.

CDR3 loop: CASSPSGGRVGDTQYF. The CDR3 DNA sequence: TGTGCCAGCTCACCCTCCGGGGGGCGAGTTGGAGATACGCAGTATTTT. This chain links TRBV18 with TRBJ2-3; D possibly corresponds to TRBD2 (7 bases). The V end was cut by 3 bases, the J end by 5 bases, with 18 bases between. Germline CDR1 is KGHSH and CDR2 is LQKENI. The CDR3 runs to 16 residues.

This sequence joins TRBV5-1 and TRBJ2-5; TRBD2 matches at 10 bases. V shed 7 bases and J 4 bases; nucleotides not matched to a gene: 10. Germline V gene lookup returns CDR1 SGHRS and CDR2 YFSETQ. The CDR3 covers 15 residues. CDR3 sequence: CASRFSGGSGETQYF. CDR3 bases: TGCGCCAGCCGGTTTAGCGGGGGGTCGGGAGAGACCCAGTACTTC.

The CDR3 sequence: CASVPRGLGQPQHF. The CDR3, as DNA: TGTGCCAGTGTCCCCAGGGGATTGGGACAGCCCCAGCATTTT. The rearrangement uses TRBV19 and TRBJ1-5; D is perhaps TRBD1 (6 bases). CDR3 length equals 14 residues. Germline values: CDR1 LNHDA, CDR2 SQIVND (reference sequence). Trimming removed 8 bases from V and 7 bases from J, with 18 bases in between.

Worth noting for this clone: Its ends do not fully match the called genes, so a read error is possible. The chain joins TRBV29-1 to TRBJ2-1; TRBD2 agrees at 14 bases. This CDR3 has 15 residues. Per the germline V gene, CDR1 is SQVTM and CDR2 is ANQGSEA. CDR3 bases: TGCAGCGTAGAAGGGACTAGCGGGGGAGTGAATGAGCAGTTCTTC. Protein product: CSVEGTSGGVNEQFF.

Worth noting for this clone: The junction departs from germline at one end; a sequencing error may be responsible. The genes are TRBV14 and TRBJ1-2, with TRBD1 identical over 7 bases. This CDR3 spans 15 amino acids. Germline V gives CDR1 SGHDN, CDR2 FVKESK. The CDR3 coding sequence is TGTGCCAGCAGTCAAGGGGGCAAAGCTAACTATGGCTACACCTTC. This encodes CASSQGGKANYGYTF.

This chain connects TRBV7-2 to TRBJ1-5; 7 bases are shared with TRBD1. The length of the CDR3 is 17 residues. The trim removed 2 bases at V and 0 bases at J, leaving 7 bases unmatched. In germline, CDR1 is SGHTA, CDR2 FQGNSA. CDR3 coding DNA: TGTGCCAGCAGCTTATTCGGGACAGCTTATAGCAATCAGCCCCAGCATTTT. Its translation is CASSLFGTAYSNQPQHF.

The CDR3 DNA sequence: TGTGCCACCCGGGACAGGGATCTGATTGAGCAGTTCTTC. Protein sequence: CATRDRDLIEQFF. V usage is TRBV5-4 and J usage is TRBJ2-1; 9 nucleotides line up with TRBD1. The CDR3 loop spans 13 amino acids. J gave up 9 bases and V 9 bases, and 10 bases lay outside the gene matches. The V gene's germline CDR1 is SGHNT and CDR2 YYREEE (reference sequence).